This paragraph reports one T cell receptor beta chain. The data were obtained in a study of blood T cell repertoires in COVID-19. Study-level information: The United States, Italy and Spain were the sources of the acute and convalescent COVID-19 samples.

The Seattle patients, enrolled during active infection, were followed longitudinally. As processed by the authors: Nucleated cell number was recorded as an estimate derived from reference gene primer amplification. TCRdb keeps only in-frame clones here, not all; method: immunoSEQ multiplex PCR. The DNA gave D and trimming, while V, J and clone size come from that table. Among 150,000 to 200,000 clones, roughly 79% were seen once, and the ten largest hold roughly 12%. The V end lost 4 bases, the J end lost 8 bases, and 15 bases lay between the germline ends. Per the germline V gene, CDR1 is SGHTA and CDR2 is FQGNSA. The CDR3 extends over 14 amino acids.

This chain links TRBV7-2 with TRBJ2-1; unclear D gene. This receptor was identified in a woman of 80 years or more with COVID-19, enrolled during active disease. The sample comprised peripheral blood. CDR3 in DNA: TGTGCCAGCAGCTCTCAGCCCTCTAGTCATGAGCAGTTCTTC. Its protein product is CASSSQPSSHEQFF.